Sequencing of this T cell receptor (beta chain) was carried out in a study of cytomegalovirus exposure and HLA in healthy donors. The trim removed 6 bases at V and 2 bases at J, leaving 8 bases unmatched. There are 15 residues in the CDR3. From germline, CDR1 is MNHEY and CDR2 SMNVEV (reference sequence). It was with 60 Vbeta and 13 Jbeta primers that the PCR ran. Sequenced by immunoSEQ multiplex PCR; TCRdb stores in-frame clones only, minus some. The repertoire holds fewer than 200,000 clones, with 87% as singletons. Sequencing input: PBMCs. The chain joins TRBV27 to TRBJ2-7; 9 positions agree with TRBD1. The sequence was obtained from a girl in the first two years of life in good health and CMV-seronegative. The chain's CDR3 is CASSYGRTGAYEQYF. In DNA, the CDR3 is TGTGCCAGCAGCTACGGTAGGACAGGGGCCTACGAGCAGTACTTC.